The 21 T cell receptor beta chains below all came from one sample that was sequenced in a study of blood T cell repertoires in COVID-19. Sequenced by immunoSEQ multiplex PCR; TCRdb stores in-frame clones only, minus some. The sample shows roughly 120,000 clones, approximately 90% of them seen only once. Source material: peripheral blood. These receptors were obtained from a man between 45 and 60 years old with COVID-19, enrolled during active disease.

This chain uses TRBV4-1 with TRBJ2-1; unclear D gene. Germline V gives CDR1 MGHRA, CDR2 YSYEKL. V was clipped by 4 bases and J by 0 bases, with 10 bases between them. The CDR3 covers 15 residues. DNA for the CDR3: TGCGCCAGCAGCCGAGAGTTTAGCTCCTACAATGAGCAGTTCTTC. Protein sequence: CASSREFSSYNEQFF.

The chain uses TRBV9 and TRBJ2-7; D is uncertain. V was clipped by 0 bases and J by 0 bases, with 4 bases between them. CDR1 and CDR2 (germline): SGDLS, YYNGEE. The CDR3 consists of 13 residues. CDR3 in amino acids: CASSVVGSYEQYV. CDR3 sequence (DNA): TGTGCCAGCAGCGTAGTCGGCTCCTACGAGCAGTACGTC.

This clone has just one count. This chain links TRBV7-8 with TRBJ2-3, with 7 bases matching TRBD1. Losses at the gene ends were 5 bases for V and 0 bases for J; bases not matched to a gene: 8. The CDR3 runs to 16 residues. CDR1 SGHVS and CDR2 FQNEAQ come from the germline V gene. CDR3 in DNA: TGTGCCAGCAGCACCTACAGGGGAAGGAGCACAGATACGCAGTATTTT. Protein: CASSTYRGRSTDTQYF.

CDR3 amino acids: CAWSDSWEQPQHF. The CDR3, as DNA: TGTGCCTGGAGTGATTCCTGGGAGCAGCCCCAGCATTTT. The chain uses TRBV30 and TRBJ1-5; D is uncertain. The CDR3 runs to 13 residues. From germline, CDR1 is GTSNPN and CDR2 SVGIG (reference sequence). With 1 base removed from V and 7 bases from J, the gap between germline ends came to 11 bases.

The CDR3 region is CASSTPRGGGTEAFF. DNA for the CDR3: TGTGCCAGTAGTACCCCCCGAGGGGGCGGGACTGAAGCTTTCTTT. V is TRBV19 and J is TRBJ1-1, with 7 bases fitting TRBD1. The CDR3 sequence is 15 residues long. The germline gives CDR1 LNHDA, CDR2 SQIVND (reference sequence). After removal of 4 bases from V and 5 bases from J, the junction contained 10 bases not matched to a gene.

The gene calls are TRBV24-1 and TRBJ2-3, with TRBD2 matching 8 bases. The CDR3 runs 15 residues. J was trimmed by 3 bases and V by 4 bases; bases with no gene match: 5. Germline CDR1 and CDR2: KGHDR and SFDVKD. CDR3 nucleotides: TGTGCCACCAGTGACCCAGCGGGAGTGACAGATACGCAGTATTTT. Translated, it gives CATSDPAGVTDTQYF.

The chain joins TRBV6-5 to TRBJ1-2, with 11 positions matching TRBD1. The CDR3 sequence is 14 residues long. CDR1 is MNHEY and CDR2 is SVGAGI in the germline V gene. Unmatched junction bases numbered 4, after V lost 3 bases and J lost 7 bases. CDR3 nucleotides: TGTGCCAGCAGTTATGGGGACAGGGGGACTGGCTACACCTTC. It yields the protein CASSYGDRGTGYTF.

The V gene is TRBV6-6, the J gene TRBJ1-2; tentative D call: TRBD1 (5 bases). The CDR3 covers 13 residues. The germline gives CDR1 MNHNY, CDR2 SVGAGI (reference sequence). The V and J ends lost 2 bases and 7 bases respectively, with 11 bases between them. This CDR3 is CASSYGAGFGYTF. CDR3 bases: TGTGCCAGCAGTTACGGGGCCGGATTTGGCTACACCTTC.

This clone was found once. The chain has TRBV18 and TRBJ2-5; TRBD1 matches at 7 bases. There are 15 residues in the CDR3. The germline V gene encodes CDR1 KGHSH and CDR2 LQKENI. Trimming at V came to 3 bases and at J to 0 bases, leaving 4 bases not matched to a gene. CDR3 bases: TGTGCCAGCTCACCGCCGGGACAGTACCAAGAGACCCAGTACTTC. Translated, it gives CASSPPGQYQETQYF.

This rearrangement joins TRBV6-6 to TRBJ1-2; no firm D call. CDR1 MNHNY and CDR2 SVGAGI come from the germline V gene (reference sequence). CDR3 length: 12 amino acids. V was shortened by 6 bases and J by 0 bases, with 5 bases between the two germline ends. This chain's CDR3 is CASRAPNYGYTF. The CDR3 coding sequence is TGTGCCAGCAGGGCACCTAACTATGGCTACACCTTC.

A remark on this clone: This CDR3 is also generated by other DNA sequences in the sample. This chain connects TRBV7-2 to TRBJ2-3; 9 positions agree with TRBD2. The germline gives CDR1 SGHTA, CDR2 FQGNSA. There are 15 residues in the CDR3. The V and J ends lost 5 bases and 1 base, in that order; junction bases with no gene match: 4. The CDR3 loop reads CASSLGLAGTDTQYF. The CDR3 coding sequence is TGTGCCAGCAGCCTGGGACTAGCAGGCACAGATACGCAGTATTTT.

The chain employs TRBV9 and TRBJ2-2; 12 nucleotides agree with TRBD2. Germline V gives CDR1 SGDLS, CDR2 YYNGEE. The CDR3 sequence is 18 residues long. The V gene end was trimmed by 0 bases and the J gene end by 4 bases; junction bases not matched to a gene: 7. The CDR3 region is CASSVGLAGGPGTGELFF. The CDR3 region has the DNA TGTGCCAGCAGCGTAGGGCTAGCGGGAGGGCCTGGCACCGGGGAGCTGTTTTTT.

The V call is TRBV2, the J call TRBJ2-3, with 7 positions matching TRBD2. J was trimmed by 1 base and V by 5 bases; bases with no gene match: 6. CDR1 and CDR2 from the germline V gene are SNHLY and FYNNEI. This CDR3 is built from 15 residues. CDR3 sequence (DNA): TGTGCCAGCAGTCTGCGGGAGTCGCGCACAGATACGCAGTATTTT. Its translation: CASSLRESRTDTQYF.

This clone was found once. The chain recombines TRBV7-2 with TRBJ1-1; 7 bases agree with TRBD1. The V segment lost 5 bases and the J segment 11 bases; nucleotides outside the gene matches: 11. The CDR3 runs 13 residues. Germline values: CDR1 SGHTA, CDR2 FQGNSA. CDR3 loop: CASSRISGQNAFF. CDR3 in DNA: TGTGCCAGCAGCCGCATATCGGGACAGAACGCTTTCTTT.

The chain couples TRBV2 to TRBJ2-1; TRBD2 agrees at 10 bases. V shed 8 bases and J 3 bases; nucleotides not matched to a gene: 7. CDR3 length: 15 residues. Germline V gene lookup returns CDR1 SNHLY and CDR2 FYNNEI. CDR3 bases: TGTGCCAGCGGGCTAGCGGGAGCGTTCTACAATGAGCAGTTCTTC. This codes for CASGLAGAFYNEQFF.

The chain is built from TRBV28 and TRBJ2-5; a possible D gene is TRBD1 (8 bases). Per the germline V gene, CDR1 is MDHEN and CDR2 is SYDVKM. Trimming took off 7 bases at V and 5 bases at J, with 17 bases between the two ends. CDR3 length: 14 residues. As DNA, the CDR3 is TGTGCCAGCACATTCGACAGGGGAGGGGAGACCCAGTACTTC. Amino acids: CASTFDRGGETQYF.

The rearrangement joins TRBV9 to TRBJ2-5, with a weak D call TRBD1 (5 bases). V gave up 4 bases and J gave up 0 bases, with 10 bases separating them. CDR3 length: 14 amino acids. The germline V gene encodes CDR1 SGDLS and CDR2 YYNGEE. CDR3 DNA: TGTGCCAGCAGCCCCCGACAGAACCAAGAGACCCAGTACTTC. This encodes CASSPRQNQETQYF.

This chain joins TRBV4-3 and TRBJ1-4; TRBD1 agrees at 9 bases. After removal of 1 base from V and 8 bases from J, the junction contained 5 bases not matched to a gene. CDR3 length: 15 residues. Germline assignment: CDR1 LGHNA and CDR2 YSLEER. CDR3 in amino acids: CASSQGGTGYEKLFF. In DNA, the CDR3 is TGCGCCAGCAGCCAAGGCGGGACAGGGTACGAAAAACTGTTTTTT.

CDR3 sequence reads: CASSPQLAGGGETQYF. Here the CDR3 DNA reads TGTGCCAGCAGCCCACAACTAGCGGGAGGCGGGGAGACCCAGTACTTC. The rearrangement joins TRBV7-2 to TRBJ2-5, with TRBD2 identical over 12 bases. V trimming: 5 bases; J trimming: 5 bases; junction bases outside the gene matches: 9. The CDR3 totals 16 residues. CDR1 SGHTA and CDR2 FQGNSA come from the germline V gene.

J is TRBJ2-3 and V is TRBV5-1; 10 bases map to TRBD1. Germline V gene lookup returns CDR1 SGHRS and CDR2 YFSETQ. This CDR3 region has 15 residues. The J segment lost 4 bases and the V segment lost 0 bases, leaving 2 bases of the junction unmatched. Here the CDR3 DNA reads TGCGCCAGCAGCTTGGGACAGGGGGCCCCAGATACGCAGTATTTT. It specifies CASSLGQGAPDTQYF. The full variable domain, in which reference TRBV5-1 and TRBJ2-3 provide the parts outside the CDR3, is KAGVTQTPRYLIKTRGQQVTLSCSPISGHRSVSWYQQTPGQGLQFLFEYFSETQRNKGNFPGRFSGRQFSNSRSEMNVSTLELGDSALYLCASSLGQGAPDTQYFGPGTRLTVL.

This clone was detected only a few times. This chain links TRBV11-3 with TRBJ2-1; 16 bases line up with TRBD2. J gave up 7 bases and V 5 bases, and 2 bases lay outside the gene matches. The V gene's germline CDR1 is SGHNT and CDR2 YENEEA. CDR3 length: 15 amino acids. CDR3 region: CASSQGLAGGNEQFF. CDR3 DNA sequence: TGTGCCAGCAGCCAGGGACTAGCGGGAGGGAATGAGCAGTTCTTC.